Reported below is one T cell receptor (beta chain). TCRdb's table, derived via immunoSEQ multiplex PCR, lists solely in-frame clones and lacks some. The repertoire includes 200,000 to 250,000 clones, roughly 90% of them detected once, and nearly 6.5% sits in the top ten. This record belongs to a study of blood T cell repertoires in COVID-19. For the study at large: Sources were T cells, B-cell-depleted T cells, or PBMCs; the material itself was cDNA or gDNA.

The CDR3 covers 14 residues. V was clipped by 3 bases and J by 8 bases; unmatched bases: 6. The V gene's germline CDR1 is KGHDR and CDR2 SFDVKD. The sequence was obtained from a woman in her thirties with acute COVID-19. Sequences were obtained from PBMCs or T cells enriched from blood (not recorded which). The chain employs TRBV24-1 and TRBJ1-2; TRBD1 matches 9 bases. CDR3 DNA: TGTGCCACCAGTGATCCCGGGACAGGGAAGGGCTACACCTTC. Protein product: CATSDPGTGKGYTF.